These T cell receptor beta chains were read from a single sample in a study of blood T cells in healthy people across ages. TCRdb re-derived calls from the 5' RACE reads in MiXCR, one entry per CDR3 protein. The data contain fewer than 2,000,000 distinct CDR3 sequences, approximately 40% of them seen just once; the ten biggest clones take up approximately 22%. The specimen sequenced was blood. The receptors derive from a human donor in good health. Both conserved end residues are part of each CDR3. The D gene is left open where the match is weak. Some rows have no size entry. The others give once, few or many, or a class for an expanded clone.

15	few	TRBJ1-4	TRBV15	TRBD1	TGTGCCACCACCCGGGACAGGACCATGAATGAAAAACTGTTTTTT	CATTRDRTMNEKLFF
16	-	TRBJ1-5	TRBV7-2	TRBD1	TGTGCCAGCAGCTTAGCCGGGACAGGGGGGTATCAGCCCCAGCATTTT	CASSLAGTGGYQPQHF
14	-	TRBJ1-1	TRBV20-1	TRBD1	TGCAGTGCTAGAGATGCCAGGGGGATCACTGAAGCTTTCTTT	CSARDARGITEAFF
15	-	TRBJ1-2	TRBV7-6	TRBD1	TGTGCCAGCAGCTTAGTTGCAGGGGGCACCTATGGCTACACCTTC	CASSLVAGGTYGYTF
20	-	TRBJ2-1	TRBV5-5	TRBD2	TGTGCCAGCAGCTTGGGATGGGGGGGACGGCAATCCCCTTCCTACAATGAGCAGTTCTTC	CASSLGWGGRQSPSYNEQFF
18	-	TRBJ2-1	TRBV4-2	TRBD2	TGTGCCAGCAGCCAGCATCGGCTGAACGGGGGGGCCTATCATGAGCAGTTCTTC	CASSQHRLNGGAYHEQFF
14	-	TRBJ2-7	TRBV5-1	-	TGCGCCAGCAGCTTGGGGACAGCGGCACAGTTGCAGTACTTC	CASSLGTAAQLQYF
15	-	TRBJ2-7	TRBV28	TRBD1	TGTGCCAGCAGTATGGGACAGGAGGAGGCCTACGAGCAGTACTTC	CASSMGQEEAYEQYF
17	once	TRBJ2-5	TRBV7-3	TRBD1	TGTGCCAGCAGCTTACGGGGGTCCGGGACAGGGCAAGAGACCCAGTACTTC	CASSLRGSGTGQETQYF
16	few	TRBJ2-1	TRBV9	TRBD2	TGTGCCAGCAGCGAGGGGGGGGGACTAGCGTGGGATGAGCAGTTCTTC	CASSEGGGLAWDEQFF
16	-	TRBJ2-7	TRBV20-1	TRBD1	TGCAGTGCTAGAGATTATGGGGGACAGGGCTCCTACGAGCAGTACTTC	CSARDYGGQGSYEQYF
14	-	TRBJ2-7	TRBV5-1	-	TGCGCCAGCAGCTTGGATGGGCAGGCCTACGAGCAGTACTTC	CASSLDGQAYEQYF
16	-	TRBJ2-3	TRBV9	-	TGTGCCAGCAGCACCGGTGTCAGGGGGGGCACAGATACGCAGTATTTT	CASSTGVRGGTDTQYF
14	few	TRBJ1-2	TRBV28	-	TGTGCCAGCAGGGAGGGGACGGAGAACTATGGCTACACCTTC	CASREGTENYGYTF
21	-	TRBJ1-5	TRBV11-1	-	TGTGCCAGCCCCAATTATCCCGAGGGGGGGGCTGGTGGACGTAGCAATCAGCCCCAGCATTTT	CASPNYPEGGAGGRSNQPQHF
15	-	TRBJ2-3	TRBV7-9	TRBD1	TGTGCCAGCAGCGCAGGGACAGGGATCACAGATACGCAGTATTTT	CASSAGTGITDTQYF
14	few	TRBJ2-4	TRBV28	TRBD2	TGTGCCAGCAATCGAGCGGGGGGCGGGAACATTCAGTACTTC	CASNRAGGGNIQYF
13	few	TRBJ2-3	TRBV20-1	-	TGCAGTGCTAGCCCCTGGGAGGCAGATACGCAGTATTTT	CSASPWEADTQYF
14	-	TRBJ2-7	TRBV7-8	-	TGTGCCAGCACCAGGACGGAAGTCAACTACGAGCAGTACTTC	CASTRTEVNYEQYF
17	-	TRBJ2-3	TRBV10-3	TRBD2	TGTGCCACCCAGGGGACTAGCGGGGGGATAAGCACAGATACGCAGTATTTT	CATQGTSGGISTDTQYF
11	-	TRBJ2-1	TRBV29-1	-	TGCAGCGCGGCGGTAGTCAATGAGCAGTTCTTC	CSAAVVNEQFF
14	few	TRBJ1-1	TRBV27	-	TGTGCCAACAGTTGGTGGCGGGGAAACACTGAAGCTTTCTTT	CANSWWRGNTEAFF
15	-	TRBJ1-5	TRBV4-2	-	TGTGCCAGCAGCCTGACCAACCTGGGTCGTCAGCCCCAGCATTTT	CASSLTNLGRQPQHF
14	-	TRBJ2-3	TRBV7-2	-	TGTGCCAGCCGCTGGAGCGGGCACACAGATACGCAGTATTTT	CASRWSGHTDTQYF
13	-	TRBJ1-5	TRBV12-3/TRBV12-4	-	TGTGCCAGCAGTTTAAGGGGACACCAGCCCCAGCATTTT	CASSLRGHQPQHF
15	few	TRBJ2-1	TRBV9	-	TGTGCCAGCAGCGTGGGACTCCCACGGGAAAATGAGCAGTTCTTC	CASSVGLPRENEQFF
13	-	TRBJ1-2	TRBV12-3/TRBV12-4	TRBD1	TGTGCCAGCAGGTCCACAGGGGTAGATGGCTACACCTTC	CASRSTGVDGYTF
15	-	TRBJ2-3	TRBV6-6	-	TGTGCCAGCAGTAACAGCCGGGATAGCACAGATACGCAGTATTTT	CASSNSRDSTDTQYF
18	-	TRBJ2-1	TRBV7-9	TRBD1	TGTGCCAGCAGCCGGGGGGACAGGGGGCGAGGCTCCTACAATGAGCAGTTCTTC	CASSRGDRGRGSYNEQFF
16	many	TRBJ1-2	TRBV7-9	-	TGTGCCAGCAGCTTAGAGGTCGGGACCAGACTCTATGGCTACACCTTC	CASSLEVGTRLYGYTF
15	once	TRBJ2-3	TRBV9	-	TGTGCCGGCAGCGTAGGCAGGGGAGGCACAGATACGCAGTATTTT	CAGSVGRGGTDTQYF
16	-	TRBJ1-5	TRBV6-5	-	TGTGCCAGCAGTTACCGCGGCAGGGGATCTGGTCAGCCCCAGCATTTT	CASSYRGRGSGQPQHF
16	few	TRBJ2-7	TRBV7-9	-	TGTGCCAGCAGCTCCTCAGATGTGGGCAGGGTTTACGAGCAGTACTTC	CASSSSDVGRVYEQYF
16	few	TRBJ2-3	TRBV12-3/TRBV12-4	-	TGTGCCAGTAGTCGATCTGGGAGATCTAGCACAGATACGCAGTATTTT	CASSRSGRSSTDTQYF
17	-	TRBJ2-5	TRBV2	TRBD2	TGTGCCAGCAGTGAAGCGCTTGGGACTACACTTCAAGAGACCCAGTACTTC	CASSEALGTTLQETQYF
14	-	TRBJ2-1	TRBV7-9	-	TGTGCCAGCAGCTTTAACAGGGCATCCGGTGAGCAGTTCTTC	CASSFNRASGEQFF
11	many	TRBJ2-1	TRBV24-1	-	TGTGCCACAGGGGGGTACAATGAGCAGTTCTTC	CATGGYNEQFF
14	-	TRBJ2-1	TRBV4-3	-	TGCGCCAGCAGCCAAGATCGGACTGTCAATAAGCAGTTCTTC	CASSQDRTVNKQFF
14	-	TRBJ2-1	TRBV11-2	-	TGTGCCAGCAGCTTACTACAGGGGAGGAATGAGCAGTTCTTC	CASSLLQGRNEQFF
14	-	TRBJ2-5	TRBV9	TRBD1	TGTGCCAGCAGCTTCTCAGACAGGGGTGGGACCCAGTACTTC	CASSFSDRGGTQYF
15	few	TRBJ2-7	TRBV7-2	TRBD1	TGTGCCAGCAGCTCGACCGGACAGGGTTACTACGAGCAGTACTTC	CASSSTGQGYYEQYF
16	-	TRBJ1-2	TRBV4-3	-	TGCGCCAGCAGCCAAGATGGACGCCCAACCGGCGATGGCTACACCTTC	CASSQDGRPTGDGYTF
14	-	TRBJ2-1	TRBV29-1	TRBD1	TGCAGCGTGCGGGGACAGGGGGCCTGCAATGAGCAGTTCTTC	CSVRGQGACNEQFF
11	few	TRBJ2-7	TRBV25-1	-	TGTGCCAGCAGTAATGGGCCCGCGGCGTACTTC	CASSNGPAAYF
12	-	TRBJ2-5	TRBV6-5	-	TGTGCCAGCAGTTATAACGGGGCAGTATTGTACTTC	CASSYNGAVLYF
16	-	TRBJ2-1	TRBV7-2	TRBD2	TGTGCCAGCAGCCTGACGGGGGGGACTTCCTACAATGAGCAGTTCTTC	CASSLTGGTSYNEQFF
15	-	TRBJ2-7	TRBV6-2/TRBV6-3	-	TGTGTCGCCAGCAGGAGCCGGAACGCGAACTACGAGCAGTACTTC	CVASRSRNANYEQYF
13	few	TRBJ1-2	TRBV12-3/TRBV12-4	TRBD1	TGTGCCAGCAGATCCGGGACAGGGCGGGTCTACACCTTC	CASRSGTGRVYTF
12	many	TRBJ1-1	TRBV29-1	-	TGCAGCGTAGGGGACCTGTACACTGAAGCTTTCTTT	CSVGDLYTEAFF
12	once	TRBJ1-1	TRBV6-2/TRBV6-3	-	TGTATCAGCAGGGTAGGAGGAACTGAAGCTTTCTTT	CISRVGGTEAFF
14	few	TRBJ1-5	TRBV4-2	-	TGTGCCAGCAGCCAAATGACAGGTCATCAGCCCCAGCATTTT	CASSQMTGHQPQHF
20	few	TRBJ2-1	TRBV20-1	TRBD2	TGCAGTGCTAGAGATCACGACGCGGGGGGACCCTCACCCGCTTACAATGAGCAGTTCTTC	CSARDHDAGGPSPAYNEQFF